This TCR beta chain was retrieved from a study of Ad26.COV2.S vaccination and SARS-CoV-2 variants. The CDR3 spans 13 residues. Trimming removed 2 bases at V and 5 bases at J, with 9 bases between. Libraries were prepared by immunoSEQ multiplex PCR; TCRdb keeps only in-frame clonotypes and omits some of them. The table includes about 680,000 clones, around 92% detected once. The treatment denotes: 19 received Ad26.COV2.S at low or high dose, single or two shots; roughly five received placebo; per-sample allocation not given. The investigators took samples on day 63 after the first vaccine or placebo injection. The donor's status was that of an adult aged 18-55 years in Boston. The study used a vaccine consisting of an Ad26 vector that expressed Wuhan-strain SARS-CoV-2 spike.

The rearrangement links TRBV12-3 or TRBV12-4 to TRBJ2-5; TRBD2 is a possible D gene (5 bases). This TCR came from a person aged 18-65 years who received the Ad26.COV2.S COVID-19 vaccine or a placebo. The specimen comprised peripheral blood, sampled in a trial of Ad26.COV2.S vaccine versus placebo. The DNA for the CDR3 is TGTGCCAGCAGTTTAAATGAGGGTGAGACCCAGTACTTC. It codes for CASSLNEGETQYF.